This T cell receptor (beta chain) was sequenced for a study of identifying expanded T cells in peripheral blood. General study results and limits: Differentially abundant clones: around 1.1 between replicates, around 16 at around 14 days, approximately 18 at four. Clone count variance between roughly 2-week samples rose with total template count.

CDR3 length: 12 amino acids. Trimming pared 1 base from V and 6 bases from J, leaving 8 bases between. Germline loops: CDR1 SGHRS, CDR2 YFSETQ. Healthy donors had no documented immune events, such as infections, while sampled. The data were produced by immunoSEQ multiplex PCR, yet TCRdb's version contains in-frame clones alone and is incomplete. The sample carries about 120,000 clones, more than 75% recorded once. Note on this clone: Its antigen is currently unknown.

The gene calls are TRBV5-1 and TRBJ2-7; D ambiguous. The sample consisted of blood. This receptor was obtained from a person between 18 and 75 years old in good health. This CDR3 is CASSLSLGEQYF. The CDR3 DNA reads TGCGCCAGCAGCTTGTCCCTGGGCGAGCAGTACTTC.